In this sample, the clone carrying this T cell receptor beta chain turned up once. The source of the sample is a study of blood T cell repertoires in COVID-19. Study overall: PBMCs, B-cell-depleted T cells, or T cells were the source of the cDNA or gDNA that made up the material.

In the study's own analysis: The assay estimated nucleated cells by amplifying reference gene primers. Sequencing used immunoSEQ multiplex PCR; TCRdb keeps in-frame clones, though not all of them. The V and J calls and clone size were taken over from that table, and D and trimming were inferred from the DNA. The sample has approximately 130,000 clones; approximately 89% are singletons. CDR1 is LGHNA and CDR2 is YSLEER in the germline V gene. The CDR3 totals 12 residues. Deletions cut 1 base from V and 15 bases from J, with 13 bases between. The receptor comes from a human donor in a cohort sampled during active COVID-19. The chain recombines TRBV4-3 with TRBJ2-1; TRBD2 might be the D (5 bases). The sample comprised peripheral blood. The CDR3, as DNA: TGCGCCAGCAGCCAAGGGGCGGGTGGTCCGTTCTTC. This encodes CASSQGAGGPFF.